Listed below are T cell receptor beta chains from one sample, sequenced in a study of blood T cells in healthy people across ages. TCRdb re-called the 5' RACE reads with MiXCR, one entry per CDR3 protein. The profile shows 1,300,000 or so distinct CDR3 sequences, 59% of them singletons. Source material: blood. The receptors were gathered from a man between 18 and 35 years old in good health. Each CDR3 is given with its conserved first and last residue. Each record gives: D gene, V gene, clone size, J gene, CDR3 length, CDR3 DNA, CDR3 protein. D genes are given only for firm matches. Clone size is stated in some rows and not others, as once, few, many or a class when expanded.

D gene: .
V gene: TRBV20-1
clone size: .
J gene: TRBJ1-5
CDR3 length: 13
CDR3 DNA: TGCAGTGCTAGCCCCGACGGGGGAAGGGCCCAGCATTTT
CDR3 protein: CSASPDGGRAQHF

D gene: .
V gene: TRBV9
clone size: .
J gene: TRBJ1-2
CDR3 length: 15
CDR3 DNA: TGTGCCAGCAGCGTAAGCATAGCTCTTAACTATGGCTACACCTTC
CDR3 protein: CASSVSIALNYGYTF

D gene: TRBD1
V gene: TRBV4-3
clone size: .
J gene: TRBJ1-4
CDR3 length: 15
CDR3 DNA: TGCGCCAGCAGCCGCGACAGGGCCGAGAATGAAAAACTGTTTTTT
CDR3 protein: CASSRDRAENEKLFF

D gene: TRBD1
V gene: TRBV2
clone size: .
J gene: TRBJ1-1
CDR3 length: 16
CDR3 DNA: TGTGCCAGCAGTGAAGTGGGACAGGGTGGTTTTGCTGAAGCTTTCTTT
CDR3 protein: CASSEVGQGGFAEAFF

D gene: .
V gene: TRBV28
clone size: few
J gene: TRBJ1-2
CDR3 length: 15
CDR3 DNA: TGTGCCAGCAGTCTACCTCAGGGGTCCAGCTATGGCTACACCTTC
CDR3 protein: CASSLPQGSSYGYTF

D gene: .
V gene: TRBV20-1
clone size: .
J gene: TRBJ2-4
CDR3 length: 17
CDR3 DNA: TGCAGTGCTAGGGCCGAATTGACGGTCCTAGCCAAAAACATTCAGTACTTC
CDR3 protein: CSARAELTVLAKNIQYF

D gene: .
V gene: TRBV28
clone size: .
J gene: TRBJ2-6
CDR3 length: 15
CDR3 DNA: TGTGCCAGCAACATAAGGGGATCTGGGGCCAACGTCCTGACTTTC
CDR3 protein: CASNIRGSGANVLTF

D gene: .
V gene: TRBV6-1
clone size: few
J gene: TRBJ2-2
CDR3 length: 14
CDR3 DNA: TGTGCCAGCACCCGATACGCGAACACCGGGGAGCTGTTTTTT
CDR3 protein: CASTRYANTGELFF

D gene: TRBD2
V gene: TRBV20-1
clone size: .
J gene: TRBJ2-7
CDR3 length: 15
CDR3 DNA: TGCAGTGCTAGAAAAGCTAGCGGGCGATCCTACGAGCAGTACTTC
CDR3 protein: CSARKASGRSYEQYF

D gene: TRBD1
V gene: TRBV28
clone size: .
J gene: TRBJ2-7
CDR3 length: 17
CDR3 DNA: TGTGCCAGCAGTCAAGGGGCAGGGGGCATGTTTGGGTACGAGCAGTACTTC
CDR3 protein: CASSQGAGGMFGYEQYF

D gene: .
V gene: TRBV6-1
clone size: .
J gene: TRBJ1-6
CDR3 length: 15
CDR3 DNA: TGTGCCAGCAGTGACCCCCGCATCCCGGATTCACCCCTCCACTTT
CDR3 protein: CASSDPRIPDSPLHF

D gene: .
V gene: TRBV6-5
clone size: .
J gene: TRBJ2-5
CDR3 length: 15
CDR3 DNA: TGTGCCAGCAGTTCCGGGGCAGGGGTCGCGGAGACCCGGTACTTC
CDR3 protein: CASSSGAGVAETRYF

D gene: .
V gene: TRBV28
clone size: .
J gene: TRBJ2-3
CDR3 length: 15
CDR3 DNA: TGTGCCAGCAGTTTAGGGCAACCGGGCACAGATACGCAGTATTTT
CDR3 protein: CASSLGQPGTDTQYF

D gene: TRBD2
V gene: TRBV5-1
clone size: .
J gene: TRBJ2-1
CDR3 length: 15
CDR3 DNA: TGCGCCAGCAGCTTGGTCTTGCGGGAGCCCAATGAGCAGTTCTTC
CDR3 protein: CASSLVLREPNEQFF

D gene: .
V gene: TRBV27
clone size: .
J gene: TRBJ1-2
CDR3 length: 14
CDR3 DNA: TGTGCCAGCAGTCCCATGGGGGGGAACTATGGCTACACCTTC
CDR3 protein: CASSPMGGNYGYTF

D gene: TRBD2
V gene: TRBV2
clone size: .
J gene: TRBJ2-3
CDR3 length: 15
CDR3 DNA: TGTGCCAGCAGCGAAGGGGCGGGAGGTACAGATACGCAGTATTTT
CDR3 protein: CASSEGAGGTDTQYF

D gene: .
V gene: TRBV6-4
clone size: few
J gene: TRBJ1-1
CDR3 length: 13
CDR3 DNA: TGTGCCAGCAGCGCCCAGAGGAACACTGAAGCTTTCTTT
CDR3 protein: CASSAQRNTEAFF

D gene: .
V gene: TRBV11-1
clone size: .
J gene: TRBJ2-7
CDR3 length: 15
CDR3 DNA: TGTGCCAGTCGGGGGCTGGGGATCACCTCCTACGAGCAGTACTTC
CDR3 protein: CASRGLGITSYEQYF

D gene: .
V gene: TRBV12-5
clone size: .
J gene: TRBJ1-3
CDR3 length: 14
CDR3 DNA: TGTGCTAGTGGTTTGTCAGGGACTGGAAACACCATATATTTT
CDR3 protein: CASGLSGTGNTIYF

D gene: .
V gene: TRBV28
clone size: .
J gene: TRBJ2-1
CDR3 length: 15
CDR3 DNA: TGTGCCAGCAGGATGGGCCTGAGCTCCTACAATGAGCAGTTCTTC
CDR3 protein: CASRMGLSSYNEQFF

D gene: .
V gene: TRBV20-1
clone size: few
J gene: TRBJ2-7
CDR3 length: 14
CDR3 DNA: TGCAGTGCTAGAGGGGAAGAGAGCTCCTACGAGCAGTACTTC
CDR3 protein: CSARGEESSYEQYF

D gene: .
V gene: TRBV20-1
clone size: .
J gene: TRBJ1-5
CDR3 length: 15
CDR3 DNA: TGCAGTGCTAGAGACCCATGGGCGATAAATCAGCCCCAGCATTTT
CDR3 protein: CSARDPWAINQPQHF

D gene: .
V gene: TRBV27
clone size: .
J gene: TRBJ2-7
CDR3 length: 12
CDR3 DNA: TGTGCCAGCGGGGTCGGCTCCTACGAGCAGTACTTC
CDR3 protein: CASGVGSYEQYF

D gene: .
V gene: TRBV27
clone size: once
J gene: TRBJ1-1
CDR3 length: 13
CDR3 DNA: TGTGCCAACAGTTTAGGCCAGGGGCCTGAAGCTTTCTTT
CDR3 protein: CANSLGQGPEAFF

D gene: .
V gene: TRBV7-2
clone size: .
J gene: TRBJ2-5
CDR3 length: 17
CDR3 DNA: TGTGCCAGCAGCTTAAATTGGTTTAGGGGGATTGGGAAGACCCAGTACTTC
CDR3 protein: CASSLNWFRGIGKTQYF

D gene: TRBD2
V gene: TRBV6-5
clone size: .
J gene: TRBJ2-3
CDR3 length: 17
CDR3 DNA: TGTGCCAGCAGTTACCGCGGGGGACTAGTGGTCACAGATACGCAGTATTTT
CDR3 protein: CASSYRGGLVVTDTQYF

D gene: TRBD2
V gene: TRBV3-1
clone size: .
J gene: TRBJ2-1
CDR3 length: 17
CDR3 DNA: TGTGCCAGCAGCCGTCCCCCGGGAGGTGGGACCTACAATGAGCAGTTCTTC
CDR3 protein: CASSRPPGGGTYNEQFF

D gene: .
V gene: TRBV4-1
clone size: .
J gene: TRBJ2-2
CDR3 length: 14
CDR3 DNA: TGCGCCAGCAGCCAACTCTCGAACACCGGGGAGCTGTTTTTT
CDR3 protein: CASSQLSNTGELFF

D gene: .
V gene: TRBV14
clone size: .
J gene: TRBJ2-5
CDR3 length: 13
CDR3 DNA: TGTGCCAGCAGCCAAGACCCCCTGTTGACCCAGTACTTC
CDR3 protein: CASSQDPLLTQYF

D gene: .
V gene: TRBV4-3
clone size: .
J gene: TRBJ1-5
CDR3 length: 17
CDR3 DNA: TGCGCCAGCAGCCAAGAATCCTGGACAGATGGAAATCAGCCCCAGCATTTT
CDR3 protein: CASSQESWTDGNQPQHF

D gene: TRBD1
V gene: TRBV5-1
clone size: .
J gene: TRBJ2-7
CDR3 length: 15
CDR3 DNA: TGCGCCAGCAGCTTGGGGGACAGGGTTATTTGGGAGCAGTACTTC
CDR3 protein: CASSLGDRVIWEQYF

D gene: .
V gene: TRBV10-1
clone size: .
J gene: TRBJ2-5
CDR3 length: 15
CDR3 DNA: TGCGCCAGCAGTGATGGAGTTTTGGATGGGGAGACCCAGTACTTC
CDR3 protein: CASSDGVLDGETQYF

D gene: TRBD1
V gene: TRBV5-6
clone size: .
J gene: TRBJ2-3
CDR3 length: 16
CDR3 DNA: TGTGCCAGCAGCTTGATGACAGGGATCCCCCACGATACGCAGTATTTT
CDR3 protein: CASSLMTGIPHDTQYF

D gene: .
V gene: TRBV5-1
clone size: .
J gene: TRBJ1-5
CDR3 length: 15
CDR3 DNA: TGCGCCAGCAGCTTGGCGGGCTTCGATAACACGGCCCAGCATTTT
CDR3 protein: CASSLAGFDNTAQHF

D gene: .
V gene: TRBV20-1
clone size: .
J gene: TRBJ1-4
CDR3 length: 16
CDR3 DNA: TGCAGTGCTAGAGATCACTTCGGGACAACTAATGAAAAACTGTTTTTT
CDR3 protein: CSARDHFGTTNEKLFF

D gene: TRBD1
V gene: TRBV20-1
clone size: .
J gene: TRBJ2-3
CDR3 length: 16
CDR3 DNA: TGCAGTGCTAGAGATATAGACAGGGGGCATTCAGATACGCAGTATTTT
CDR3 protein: CSARDIDRGHSDTQYF

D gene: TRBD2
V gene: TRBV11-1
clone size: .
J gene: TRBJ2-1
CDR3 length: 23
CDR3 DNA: TGTGCCAGCAGCTCCACAGGGGGCATCGGGACTAGCGGGGGGAATCAAAGGTCGGGTGAGCAGTTCTTC
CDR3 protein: CASSSTGGIGTSGGNQRSGEQFF

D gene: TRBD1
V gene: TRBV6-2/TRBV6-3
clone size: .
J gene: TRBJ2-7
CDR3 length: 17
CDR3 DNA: TGTGCCAGCAGTTACTTCGGTTCGACAGGGACATCCTACGAGCAGTACTTC
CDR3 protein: CASSYFGSTGTSYEQYF

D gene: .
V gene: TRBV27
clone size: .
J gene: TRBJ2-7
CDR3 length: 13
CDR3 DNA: TGTGCCGGCAGTTTGGGGGGGCTCTACGAGCAGTACTTC
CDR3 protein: CAGSLGGLYEQYF

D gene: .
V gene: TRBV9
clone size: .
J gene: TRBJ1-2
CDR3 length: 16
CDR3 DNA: TGTGCCAGCAGCGCTTCTTTTTGGGTAGCTAACTATGGCTACACCTTC
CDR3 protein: CASSASFWVANYGYTF

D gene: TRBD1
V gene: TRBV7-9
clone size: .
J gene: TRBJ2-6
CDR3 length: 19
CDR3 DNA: TGTGCCAGCACCGCCCCAAACCGGGACAGGGGCTCTGGGGCCAACGTCCTGACTTTC
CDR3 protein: CASTAPNRDRGSGANVLTF

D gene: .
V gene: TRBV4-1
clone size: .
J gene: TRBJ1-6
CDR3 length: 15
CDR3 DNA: TGCGCCAGCAGCCAGATACGGCCTTATAATTCACCCCTCCACTTT
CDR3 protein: CASSQIRPYNSPLHF

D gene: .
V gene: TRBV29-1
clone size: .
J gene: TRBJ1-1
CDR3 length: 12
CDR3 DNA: TGCAACGTTAGCTCTGGGGACACTGAAGCTTTCTTT
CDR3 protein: CNVSSGDTEAFF

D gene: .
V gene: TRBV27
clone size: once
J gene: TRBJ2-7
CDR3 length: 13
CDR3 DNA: TGTGCCAGCAGCACCTTACCTTCCTACGAGCAGTACTTC
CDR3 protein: CASSTLPSYEQYF

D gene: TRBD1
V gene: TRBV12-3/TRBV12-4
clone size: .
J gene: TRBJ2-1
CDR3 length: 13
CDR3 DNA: TGTGCCAGCAGTGCAGACAGGGCGAATGAGCAGTTCTTC
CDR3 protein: CASSADRANEQFF

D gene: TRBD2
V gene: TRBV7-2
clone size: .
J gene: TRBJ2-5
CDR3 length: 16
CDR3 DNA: TGTGCCAGCAGCTTTGGGACTAGCGCACACTGGGAGACCCAGTACTTC
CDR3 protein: CASSFGTSAHWETQYF

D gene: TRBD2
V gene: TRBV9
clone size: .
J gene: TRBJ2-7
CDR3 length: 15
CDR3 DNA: TGTGCCAGCAGCGTAGCGAGCGGGAGCCCCTACGAGCAGTACTTC
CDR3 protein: CASSVASGSPYEQYF

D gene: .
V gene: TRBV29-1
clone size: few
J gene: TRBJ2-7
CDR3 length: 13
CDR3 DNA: TGCAGCGTTATCATAGTCAGTGGGTACGAGCAGTACTTC
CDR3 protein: CSVIIVSGYEQYF

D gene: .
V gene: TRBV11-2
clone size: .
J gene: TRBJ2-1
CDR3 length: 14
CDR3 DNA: TGTGCCAGCAGCCCGGGGCGGGGTAGAAATGAGCAGTTCTTC
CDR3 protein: CASSPGRGRNEQFF

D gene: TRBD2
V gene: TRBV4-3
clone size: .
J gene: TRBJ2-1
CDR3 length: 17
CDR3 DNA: TGCGCCAGCAGCCGGACTGCGTGGGGCGGGGGAATCAATGAGCAGTTCTTC
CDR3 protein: CASSRTAWGGGINEQFF

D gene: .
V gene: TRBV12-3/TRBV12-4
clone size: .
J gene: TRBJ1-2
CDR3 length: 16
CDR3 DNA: TGTGCCAGCAGTTCGTATCGGGCCATATTCCACTATGGCTGCACCTTC
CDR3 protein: CASSSYRAIFHYGCTF

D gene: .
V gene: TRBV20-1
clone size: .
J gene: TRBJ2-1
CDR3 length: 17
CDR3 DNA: TGCAGTGCTAGAGGAATCGGGGGTTGGGGCTCCTACAATGAGCAGTTCTTC
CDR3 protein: CSARGIGGWGSYNEQFF

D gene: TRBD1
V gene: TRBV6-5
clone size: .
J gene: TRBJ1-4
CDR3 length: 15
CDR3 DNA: TGTGCCAGCAGTCGCTTCGGGACAGGGGACGAAAAACTGTTTTTT
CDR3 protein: CASSRFGTGDEKLFF

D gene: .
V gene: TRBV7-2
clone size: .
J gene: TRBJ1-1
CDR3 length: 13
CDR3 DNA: TGTGCCAGCACCAGGTCCCTGGGGGATGAAGCTTTCTTT
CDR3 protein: CASTRSLGDEAFF

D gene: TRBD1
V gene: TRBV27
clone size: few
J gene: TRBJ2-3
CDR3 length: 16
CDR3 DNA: TGTGCCAGCAGTTTATTGGACAGGCCTAGCACAGATACGCAGTATTTT
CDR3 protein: CASSLLDRPSTDTQYF

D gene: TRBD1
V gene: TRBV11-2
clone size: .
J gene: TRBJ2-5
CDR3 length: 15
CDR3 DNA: TGTGCCAGCAGCTTAGAGGCAGGGGGAGAAGAGACCCAGTACTTC
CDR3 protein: CASSLEAGGEETQYF

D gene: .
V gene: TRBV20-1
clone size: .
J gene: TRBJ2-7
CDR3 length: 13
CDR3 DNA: TGCAGTGCTGAAGACATGGTCTACAATGAGCAGTACTTC
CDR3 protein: CSAEDMVYNEQYF

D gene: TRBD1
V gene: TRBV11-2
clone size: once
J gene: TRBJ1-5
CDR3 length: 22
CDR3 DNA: TGTGCCAGCAGCTTAGGACCCAGTAACAGGGGGCAAGGAATCCTCGTGAGTCAGCCCCAGCATTTT
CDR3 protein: CASSLGPSNRGQGILVSQPQHF

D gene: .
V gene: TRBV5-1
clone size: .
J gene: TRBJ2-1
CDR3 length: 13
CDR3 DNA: TGCGCCAGCAGCTCCAATCCGGGCGCTGAGCAGTTCTTC
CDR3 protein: CASSSNPGAEQFF